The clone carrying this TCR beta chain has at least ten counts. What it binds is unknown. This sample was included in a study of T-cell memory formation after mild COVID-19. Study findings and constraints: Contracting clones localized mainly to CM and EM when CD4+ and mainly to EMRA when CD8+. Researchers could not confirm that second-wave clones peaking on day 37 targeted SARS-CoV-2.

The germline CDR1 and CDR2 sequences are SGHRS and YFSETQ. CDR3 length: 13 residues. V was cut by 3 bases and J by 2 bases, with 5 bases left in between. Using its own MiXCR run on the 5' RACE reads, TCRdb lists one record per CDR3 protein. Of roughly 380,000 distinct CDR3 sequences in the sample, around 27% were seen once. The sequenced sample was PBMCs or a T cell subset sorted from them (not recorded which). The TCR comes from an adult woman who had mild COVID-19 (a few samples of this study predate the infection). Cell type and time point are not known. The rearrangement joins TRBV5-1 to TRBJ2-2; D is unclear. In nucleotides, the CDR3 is TGCGCCAGCAGCTCCACTAACACCGGGGAGCTGTTTTTT. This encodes CASSSTNTGELFF.